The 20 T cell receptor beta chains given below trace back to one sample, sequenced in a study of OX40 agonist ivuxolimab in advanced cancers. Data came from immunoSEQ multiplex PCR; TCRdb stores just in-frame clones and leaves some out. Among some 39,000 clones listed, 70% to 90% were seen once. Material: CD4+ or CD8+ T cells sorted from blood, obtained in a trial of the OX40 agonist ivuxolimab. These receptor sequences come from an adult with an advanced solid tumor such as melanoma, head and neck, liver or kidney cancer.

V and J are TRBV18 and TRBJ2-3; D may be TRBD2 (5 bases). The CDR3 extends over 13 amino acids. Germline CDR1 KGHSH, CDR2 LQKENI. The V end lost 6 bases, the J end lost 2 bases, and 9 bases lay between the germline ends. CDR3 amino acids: CASSPDFTDTQYF. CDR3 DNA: TGTGCCAGCTCCCCGGACTTCACAGATACGCAGTATTTT.

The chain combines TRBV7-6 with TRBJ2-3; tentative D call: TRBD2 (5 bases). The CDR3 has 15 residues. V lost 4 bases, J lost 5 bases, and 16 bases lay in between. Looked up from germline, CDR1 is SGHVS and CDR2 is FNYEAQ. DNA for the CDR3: TGTGCCAGCAGCTCTCGGACTTGGGAAGGAGATACGCAGTATTTT. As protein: CASSSRTWEGDTQYF.

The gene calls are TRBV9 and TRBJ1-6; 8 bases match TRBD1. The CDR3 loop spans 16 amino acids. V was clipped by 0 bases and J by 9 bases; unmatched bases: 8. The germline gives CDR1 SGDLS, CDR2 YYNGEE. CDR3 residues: CASSVADRVLVSPLHF. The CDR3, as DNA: TGTGCCAGCAGCGTAGCGGACAGGGTGTTGGTTTCACCCCTCCACTTT.

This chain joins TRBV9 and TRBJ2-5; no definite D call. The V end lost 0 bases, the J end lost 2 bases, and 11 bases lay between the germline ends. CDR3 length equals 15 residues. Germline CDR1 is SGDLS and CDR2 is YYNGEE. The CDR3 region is CASSVVGGVQETQYF. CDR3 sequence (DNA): TGTGCCAGCAGCGTAGTAGGCGGTGTTCAAGAGACCCAGTACTTC.

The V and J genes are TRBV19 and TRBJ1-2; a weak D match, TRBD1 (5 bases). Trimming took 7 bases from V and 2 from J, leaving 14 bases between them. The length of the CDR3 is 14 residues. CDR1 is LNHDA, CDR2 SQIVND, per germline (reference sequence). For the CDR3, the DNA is TGTGCCAGTACTTTGACAGCGCTAAACTATGGCTACACCTTC. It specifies CASTLTALNYGYTF.

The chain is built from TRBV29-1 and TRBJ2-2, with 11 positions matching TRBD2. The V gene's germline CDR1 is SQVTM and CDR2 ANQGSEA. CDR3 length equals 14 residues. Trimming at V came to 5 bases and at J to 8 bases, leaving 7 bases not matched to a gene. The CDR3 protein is CSVRLAGRKGELFF. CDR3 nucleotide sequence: TGCAGCGTTCGACTAGCGGGAAGAAAGGGGGAGCTGTTTTTT.

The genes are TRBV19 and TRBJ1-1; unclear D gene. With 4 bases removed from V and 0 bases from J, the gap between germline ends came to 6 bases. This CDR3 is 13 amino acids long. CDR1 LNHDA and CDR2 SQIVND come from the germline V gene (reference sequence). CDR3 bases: TGTGCCAGTAGTAGAGCCATGAACACTGAAGCTTTCTTT. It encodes CASSRAMNTEAFF.

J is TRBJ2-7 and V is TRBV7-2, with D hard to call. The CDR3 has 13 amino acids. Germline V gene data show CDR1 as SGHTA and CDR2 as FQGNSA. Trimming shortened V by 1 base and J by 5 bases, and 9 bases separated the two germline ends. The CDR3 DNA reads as TGTGCCAGCAGCTTAGGCCGAAGCAACGAGCAGTACTTC. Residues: CASSLGRSNEQYF.

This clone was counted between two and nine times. The CDR3 reads CASSFGFNYEQYV. The CDR3, as DNA: TGTGCCAGCAGCTTCGGATTCAACTACGAGCAGTACGTC. The rearrangement joins TRBV7-9 to TRBJ2-7; D gene ambiguous. The germline gives CDR1 SEHNR, CDR2 FQNEAQ (reference sequence). The CDR3 contains 13 residues. Trimming shortened V by 3 bases and J by 3 bases, and 9 bases separated the two germline ends.

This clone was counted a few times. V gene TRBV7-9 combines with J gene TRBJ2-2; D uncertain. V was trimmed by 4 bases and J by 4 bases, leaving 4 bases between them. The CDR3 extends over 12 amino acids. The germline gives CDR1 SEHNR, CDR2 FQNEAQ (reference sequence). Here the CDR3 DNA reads TGTGCCAGCAGCTCTAGCACCGGGGAGCTGTTTTTT. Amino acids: CASSSSTGELFF.

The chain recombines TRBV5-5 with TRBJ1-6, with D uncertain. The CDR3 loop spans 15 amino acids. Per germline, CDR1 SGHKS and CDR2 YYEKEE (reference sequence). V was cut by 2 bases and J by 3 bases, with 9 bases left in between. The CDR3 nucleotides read TGTGCCAGCAGCTTCGGGCCTGACTATAATTCACCCCTCCACTTT. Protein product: CASSFGPDYNSPLHF.

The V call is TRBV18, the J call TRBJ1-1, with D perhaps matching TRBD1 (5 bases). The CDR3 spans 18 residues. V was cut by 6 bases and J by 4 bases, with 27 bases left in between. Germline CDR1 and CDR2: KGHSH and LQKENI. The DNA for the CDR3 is TGTGCCAGCTCTACAACCGCACAGGCCTTTCCCCCTGGCACTGAAGCTTTCTTT. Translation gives CASSTTAQAFPPGTEAFF. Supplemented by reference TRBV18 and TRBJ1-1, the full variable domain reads NAGVMQNPRHLVRRRGQEARLRCSPMKGHSHVYWYRQLPEEGLKFMVYLQKENIIDESGMPKERFSAEFPKEGPSILRIQQVVRGDSAAYFCASSTTAQAFPPGTEAFFGQGTRLTVV.

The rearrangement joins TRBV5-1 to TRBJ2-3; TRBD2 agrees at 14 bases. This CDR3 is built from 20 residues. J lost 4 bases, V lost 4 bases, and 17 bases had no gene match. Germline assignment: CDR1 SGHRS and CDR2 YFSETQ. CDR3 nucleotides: TGCGCCAGCAGCGTACGTCCCCCGGGACTAGCGGGAGAATGGGCAGATACGCAGTATTTT. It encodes CASSVRPPGLAGEWADTQYF.

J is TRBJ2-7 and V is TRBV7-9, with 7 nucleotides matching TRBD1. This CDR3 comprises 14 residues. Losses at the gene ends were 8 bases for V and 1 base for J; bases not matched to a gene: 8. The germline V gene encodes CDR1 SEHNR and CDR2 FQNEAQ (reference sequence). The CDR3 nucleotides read TGTGCCAGCGCACAGGGGTACGGTTCCTACGAGCAGTACGTC. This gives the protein CASAQGYGSYEQYV.

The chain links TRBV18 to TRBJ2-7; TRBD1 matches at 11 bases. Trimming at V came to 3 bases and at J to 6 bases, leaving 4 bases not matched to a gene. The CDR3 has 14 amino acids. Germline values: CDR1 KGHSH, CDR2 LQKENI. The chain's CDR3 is CASSPGDRGSEQYF. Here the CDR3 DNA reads TGTGCCAGCTCACCCGGGGACAGGGGGTCCGAGCAGTACTTC.

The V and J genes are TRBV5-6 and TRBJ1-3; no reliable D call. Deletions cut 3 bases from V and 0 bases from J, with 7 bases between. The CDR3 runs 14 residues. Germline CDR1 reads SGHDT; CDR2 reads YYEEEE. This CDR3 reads CASSWGDSGNTIYF. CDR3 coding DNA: TGTGCCAGCAGCTGGGGTGACTCTGGAAACACCATATATTTT. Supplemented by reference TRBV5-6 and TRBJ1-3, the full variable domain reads DAGVTQSPTHLIKTRGQQVTLRCSPKSGHDTVSWYQQALGQGPQFIFQYYEEEERQRGNFPDRFSGHQFPNYSSELNVNALLLGDSALYLCASSWGDSGNTIYFGEGSWLTVV.

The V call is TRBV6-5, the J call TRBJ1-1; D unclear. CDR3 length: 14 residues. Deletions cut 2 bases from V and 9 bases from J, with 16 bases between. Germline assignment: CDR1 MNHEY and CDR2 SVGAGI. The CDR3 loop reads CASSYQRRDSKAFF. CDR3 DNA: TGTGCCAGCAGTTACCAGAGGCGCGATAGTAAAGCTTTCTTT.

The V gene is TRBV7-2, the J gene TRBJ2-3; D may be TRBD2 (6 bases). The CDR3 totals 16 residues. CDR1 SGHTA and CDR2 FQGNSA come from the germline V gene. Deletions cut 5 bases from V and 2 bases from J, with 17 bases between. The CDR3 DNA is TGTGCCAGCAGCCGGGCGGGGTCAAGACTCACAGATACGCAGTATTTT. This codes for CASSRAGSRLTDTQYF.

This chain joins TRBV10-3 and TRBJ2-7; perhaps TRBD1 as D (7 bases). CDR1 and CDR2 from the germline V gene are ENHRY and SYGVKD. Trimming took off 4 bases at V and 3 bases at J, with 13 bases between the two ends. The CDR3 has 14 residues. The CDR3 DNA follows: TGTGCCATCAGTGGTCAGGGGGGTGGCTACGAGCAGTACTTC. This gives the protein CAISGQGGGYEQYF.

The CDR3 region is CASRYSGNTIYF. The DNA of the CDR3 is TGTGCCAGCAGGTACTCTGGAAACACCATATATTTT. The V and J genes are TRBV2 and TRBJ1-3; D is unresolved. Germline loops: CDR1 SNHLY, CDR2 FYNNEI. The CDR3 has 12 amino acids. The germline V and J ends were trimmed by 6 bases and 0 bases, with 3 bases remaining between them.